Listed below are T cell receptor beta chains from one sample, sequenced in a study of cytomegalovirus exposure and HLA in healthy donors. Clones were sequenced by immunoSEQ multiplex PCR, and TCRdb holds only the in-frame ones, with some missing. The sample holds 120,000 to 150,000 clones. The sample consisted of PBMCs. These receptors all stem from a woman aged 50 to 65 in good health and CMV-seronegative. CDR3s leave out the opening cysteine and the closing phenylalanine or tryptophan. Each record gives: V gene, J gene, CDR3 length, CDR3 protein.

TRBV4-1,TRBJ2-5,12,ASSRPGGQETQY
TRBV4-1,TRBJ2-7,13,ASSPHDRVSYEQY
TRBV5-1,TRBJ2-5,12,ASSSMTREETQY
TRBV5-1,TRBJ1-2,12,ASSLTALNYGYT
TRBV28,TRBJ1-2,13,ASFKQGASSYGYT
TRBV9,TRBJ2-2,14,ASSVGTGGAAGELF
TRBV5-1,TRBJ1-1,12,ASSLGTGNTEAF
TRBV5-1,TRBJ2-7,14,ASSPGAGDLSYEQY
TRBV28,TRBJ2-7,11,ATQSGLDYEQY
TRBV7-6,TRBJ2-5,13,ASSYFRGGPETQY
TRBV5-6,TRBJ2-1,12,ASNSRRGYNEQF
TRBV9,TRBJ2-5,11,ASSLTGEETQY
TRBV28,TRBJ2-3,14,ASTSMQAGGADTQY
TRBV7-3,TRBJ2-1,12,ASSLSGRLGEQF
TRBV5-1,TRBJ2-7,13,ASSLVQGSSYEQY
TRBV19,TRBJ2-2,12,ASSKSGSTGELF
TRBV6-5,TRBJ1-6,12,ASSPGHLRSPLH
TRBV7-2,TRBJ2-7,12,ASSSGDFSLEQY
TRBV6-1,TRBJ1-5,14,ASSEHRRGESQPQH
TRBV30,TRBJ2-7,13,AWSRGGGRGYEQY
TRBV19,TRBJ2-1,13,ASGTTSGSYNEQF
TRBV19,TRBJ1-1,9,ASRTPTEAF
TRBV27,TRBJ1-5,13,ASSPTGFSNQPQH
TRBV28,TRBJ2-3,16,ASIKTSPSVLSTDTQY
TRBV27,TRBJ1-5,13,ASSLSGGIGQPQH
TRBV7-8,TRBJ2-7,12,ASSAGLTGYEQY
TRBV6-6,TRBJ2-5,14,ASSYSTGTNQETQY
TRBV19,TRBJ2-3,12,ASSIEGGADTQY
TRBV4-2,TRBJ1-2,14,ASSQAAAVVNYGYT
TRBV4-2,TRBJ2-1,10,ATAQGANEQF
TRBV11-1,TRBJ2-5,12,ASSFRQDQETQY
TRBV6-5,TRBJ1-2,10,ASSSLYYGYT
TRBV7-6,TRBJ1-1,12,ASSAQGGSGEAF
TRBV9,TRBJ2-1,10,ASSASENEQF
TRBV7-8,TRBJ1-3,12,ASSYDRSGNTIY
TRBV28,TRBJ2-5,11,ASRQGLWETQY